The rows below give T cell receptor beta chains drawn from one sample of a study of CD4+ T cells in melanoma. Clones were read by immunoSEQ multiplex PCR, and TCRdb kept only the in-frame ones, dropping some. Of about 11,000 clones in the sample, about three fifths were seen once. What was sequenced was cells from a culture (not recorded whether cultured in vitro). These receptor sequences come from a human donor with melanoma. Both conserved end residues are part of each CDR3. D genes are given only for firm matches. The size of a clone is reported for some rows only, either as once, few or many, or as a class for expanded clones.

v_gene: TRBV18
abundance: once
d_gene: -
j_gene: TRBJ2-5
CDR3aa: CASSPTDQETQYF
CDR3nt: TGTGCCAGCTCACCAACAGACCAAGAGACCCAGTACTTC

v_gene: TRBV19
abundance: once
d_gene: TRBD1
j_gene: TRBJ1-4
CDR3aa: CASRNRQGDEKLFF
CDR3nt: TGTGCCAGTAGAAACCGACAGGGGGACGAAAAACTGTTTTTT

v_gene: TRBV6-5
abundance: -
d_gene: -
j_gene: TRBJ1-3
CDR3aa: CASSLGFVLVGNTIYF
CDR3nt: TGTGCCAGCAGTTTAGGTTTCGTTTTAGTCGGAAACACCATATATTTT

v_gene: TRBV7-7
abundance: -
d_gene: -
j_gene: TRBJ2-2
CDR3aa: CASSPAVGQGNTGELFF
CDR3nt: TGTGCTAGCAGCCCTGCTGTGGGGCAGGGGAACACCGGGGAGCTGTTTTTT

v_gene: TRBV7-9
abundance: -
d_gene: TRBD1
j_gene: TRBJ1-2
CDR3aa: CASSLPTGGGYTF
CDR3nt: TGTGCCAGCAGCTTACCGACAGGGGGGGGCTACACCTTC

v_gene: TRBV18
abundance: few
d_gene: -
j_gene: TRBJ1-1
CDR3aa: CASSPLPQRSEAFF
CDR3nt: TGTGCCAGCTCACCATTGCCACAGCGAAGTGAAGCTTTCTTT

v_gene: TRBV10-1
abundance: few
d_gene: -
j_gene: TRBJ1-1
CDR3aa: CASRDGMNTEAFF
CDR3nt: TGCGCCAGCAGGGACGGGATGAACACTGAAGCTTTCTTT

v_gene: TRBV2
abundance: once
d_gene: TRBD2
j_gene: TRBJ2-1
CDR3aa: CASRGTSGGSSSYNEQFF
CDR3nt: TGTGCCAGCAGAGGGACTAGCGGGGGGTCCTCCTCCTACAATGAGCAGTTCTTC

v_gene: TRBV7-8
abundance: -
d_gene: -
j_gene: TRBJ2-1
CDR3aa: CASSFGKGGRNEQFF
CDR3nt: TGTGCCAGCAGCTTCGGGAAGGGGGGGCGCAATGAGCAGTTCTTC

v_gene: TRBV18
abundance: -
d_gene: TRBD1
j_gene: TRBJ1-5
CDR3aa: CASSKGGTDQPQHF
CDR3nt: TGTGCCAGCTCAAAGGGGGGGACAGATCAGCCCCAGCATTTT

v_gene: TRBV7-7
abundance: few
d_gene: TRBD2
j_gene: TRBJ2-1
CDR3aa: CASSPGQREDNEQFF
CDR3nt: TGTGCCAGCAGTCCCGGTCAGCGGGAGGACAATGAGCAGTTCTTC

v_gene: TRBV27
abundance: few
d_gene: -
j_gene: TRBJ2-7
CDR3aa: CASSLRPPGVYFAYEQYF
CDR3nt: TGTGCCAGCAGTTTAAGACCCCCAGGGGTTTATTTCGCTTACGAGCAGTACTTC

v_gene: TRBV5-4
abundance: -
d_gene: -
j_gene: TRBJ2-5
CDR3aa: CASSGIGETQYF
CDR3nt: TGTGCCAGCAGCGGGATAGGGGAGACCCAGTACTTC

v_gene: TRBV19
abundance: -
d_gene: TRBD2
j_gene: TRBJ2-1
CDR3aa: CASSSGTSGGAQFF
CDR3nt: TGTGCCAGTAGTAGCGGGACTAGCGGGGGGGCCCAGTTCTTC

v_gene: TRBV7-3
abundance: once
d_gene: -
j_gene: TRBJ2-3
CDR3aa: CASSLGSHFADTQYF
CDR3nt: TGTGCCAGCAGCCTAGGAAGTCATTTCGCAGATACGCAGTATTTT

v_gene: TRBV19
abundance: -
d_gene: -
j_gene: TRBJ1-5
CDR3aa: CASAKQLPYQPQHF
CDR3nt: TGTGCCAGCGCGAAACAGCTACCCTATCAGCCCCAGCATTTT

v_gene: TRBV11-3
abundance: -
d_gene: TRBD1
j_gene: TRBJ2-7
CDR3aa: CASSRLGQRGEQYF
CDR3nt: TGTGCCAGCAGCCGCCTGGGACAGCGCGGAGAGCAGTACTTC

v_gene: TRBV6-5
abundance: -
d_gene: TRBD1
j_gene: TRBJ1-3
CDR3aa: CATGTGGNTIYF
CDR3nt: TGTGCCACCGGGACAGGGGGAAACACCATATATTTT

v_gene: TRBV6-1
abundance: -
d_gene: -
j_gene: TRBJ2-7
CDR3aa: CASTHGGVTYEQYF
CDR3nt: TGTGCCAGCACGCACGGGGGTGTAACCTACGAGCAGTACTTC

v_gene: TRBV7-3
abundance: -
d_gene: TRBD1
j_gene: TRBJ2-5
CDR3aa: CASSADGTAQETQYF
CDR3nt: TGTGCCAGCAGCGCGGACGGGACAGCCCAAGAGACCCAGTACTTC

v_gene: TRBV5-4
abundance: few
d_gene: -
j_gene: TRBJ1-2
CDR3aa: CASSLRGYGYGYTF
CDR3nt: TGTGCCAGCAGCTTGCGGGGGTACGGCTATGGCTACACCTTC

v_gene: TRBV4-1
abundance: -
d_gene: TRBD2
j_gene: TRBJ2-1
CDR3aa: CASSQEYASGVGAYNEQFF
CDR3nt: TGCGCCAGCAGCCAAGAGTATGCTAGCGGGGTCGGGGCCTACAATGAGCAGTTCTTC

v_gene: TRBV9
abundance: -
d_gene: -
j_gene: TRBJ1-1
CDR3aa: CASSWGQNTEAFF
CDR3nt: TGTGCCAGCAGCTGGGGACAGAACACTGAAGCTTTCTTT

v_gene: TRBV14
abundance: few
d_gene: -
j_gene: TRBJ1-4
CDR3aa: CASSPLTGGGEKLFF
CDR3nt: TGTGCCAGCAGTCCGTTGACAGGAGGAGGTGAAAAACTGTTTTTT

v_gene: TRBV2
abundance: -
d_gene: -
j_gene: TRBJ2-5
CDR3aa: CASSPQDSVKETQYF
CDR3nt: TGTGCCAGCAGTCCCCAGGACAGCGTAAAAGAGACCCAGTACTTC

v_gene: TRBV27
abundance: -
d_gene: TRBD1
j_gene: TRBJ1-1
CDR3aa: CASSPKQGSTEAFF
CDR3nt: TGTGCCAGCAGTCCCAAACAGGGGAGCACTGAAGCTTTCTTT

v_gene: TRBV19
abundance: -
d_gene: TRBD1
j_gene: TRBJ1-5
CDR3aa: CASSSDRGLYQPQHF
CDR3nt: TGTGCCAGTAGCAGCGACAGGGGGCTCTATCAGCCCCAGCATTTT

v_gene: TRBV2
abundance: few
d_gene: -
j_gene: TRBJ1-6
CDR3aa: CASRDPNSPLHF
CDR3nt: TGTGCCAGCAGAGATCCCAACTCACCCCTCCACTTT

v_gene: TRBV2
abundance: -
d_gene: TRBD1
j_gene: TRBJ2-7
CDR3aa: CASCGDRGLYEQYF
CDR3nt: TGTGCCAGCTGTGGGGACAGGGGGCTCTACGAGCAGTACTTC

v_gene: TRBV19
abundance: -
d_gene: -
j_gene: TRBJ1-5
CDR3aa: CASSARQDRPQHF
CDR3nt: TGTGCCAGTAGTGCTCGCCAGGACAGACCCCAGCATTTT

v_gene: TRBV28
abundance: once
d_gene: -
j_gene: TRBJ2-7
CDR3aa: CASNRPAPGEQYF
CDR3nt: TGTGCCAGCAATCGTCCAGCCCCCGGAGAGCAGTACTTC

v_gene: TRBV2
abundance: -
d_gene: -
j_gene: TRBJ1-1
CDR3aa: CASSSEGRTEAFF
CDR3nt: TGTGCCAGCAGTAGCGAGGGCCGGACTGAAGCTTTCTTT

v_gene: TRBV5-6
abundance: -
d_gene: TRBD2
j_gene: TRBJ2-7
CDR3aa: CASSSGVGRAAYEQYF
CDR3nt: TGTGCCAGCAGCTCAGGCGTGGGGAGGGCGGCTTACGAGCAGTACTTC

v_gene: TRBV7-9
abundance: few
d_gene: -
j_gene: TRBJ2-7
CDR3aa: CASSFEEAAYEQYF
CDR3nt: TGTGCCAGCAGCTTTGAGGAAGCGGCCTACGAGCAGTACTTC

v_gene: TRBV30
abundance: -
d_gene: -
j_gene: TRBJ2-5
CDR3aa: CAWSRGLAAETQYF
CDR3nt: TGTGCCTGGAGTCGGGGGCTAGCCGCGGAGACCCAGTACTTC

v_gene: TRBV5-1
abundance: -
d_gene: TRBD1
j_gene: TRBJ2-7
CDR3aa: CASSQDRGRHEQYF
CDR3nt: TGCGCCAGCAGCCAAGACAGGGGTCGACACGAGCAGTACTTC

v_gene: TRBV6-5
abundance: -
d_gene: TRBD1
j_gene: TRBJ1-2
CDR3aa: CASRRDSTNYGYTF
CDR3nt: TGTGCCAGCAGACGGGACAGCACTAACTATGGCTACACCTTC

v_gene: TRBV5-4
abundance: -
d_gene: TRBD1
j_gene: TRBJ1-4
CDR3aa: CASSGQGSSEKLFF
CDR3nt: TGTGCCAGCAGCGGACAGGGGAGCAGCGAAAAACTGTTTTTT

v_gene: TRBV30
abundance: -
d_gene: -
j_gene: TRBJ2-7
CDR3aa: CAWSVGKTYEQYF
CDR3nt: TGTGCCTGGAGTGTTGGCAAAACCTACGAGCAGTACTTC

v_gene: TRBV11-1
abundance: -
d_gene: -
j_gene: TRBJ2-3
CDR3aa: CASSYPGRDTQYF
CDR3nt: TGTGCCAGCAGCTACCCCGGACGAGATACGCAGTATTTT

v_gene: TRBV7-8
abundance: -
d_gene: -
j_gene: TRBJ2-7
CDR3aa: CASSLKIWDSTYEQYF
CDR3nt: TGTGCCAGCAGCTTAAAGATTTGGGACTCAACCTACGAGCAGTACTTC

v_gene: TRBV5-1
abundance: once
d_gene: -
j_gene: TRBJ1-3
CDR3aa: CASGVGASSGNTIYF
CDR3nt: TGCGCCAGCGGAGTCGGGGCCAGCTCTGGAAACACCATATATTTT

v_gene: TRBV29-1
abundance: -
d_gene: -
j_gene: TRBJ1-1
CDR3aa: CSVGEGLNTEAFF
CDR3nt: TGCAGCGTTGGGGAGGGCCTGAACACTGAAGCTTTCTTT

v_gene: TRBV4-1
abundance: few
d_gene: -
j_gene: TRBJ2-5
CDR3aa: CASSQGRTQETQYF
CDR3nt: TGCGCCAGCAGCCAAGGGAGGACCCAAGAGACCCAGTACTTC

v_gene: TRBV11-2
abundance: -
d_gene: -
j_gene: TRBJ1-3
CDR3aa: CASSLGRGQAVSGNTIYF
CDR3nt: TGTGCCAGCAGCTTAGGGAGGGGACAAGCCGTCTCTGGAAACACCATATATTTT

v_gene: TRBV6-1
abundance: -
d_gene: TRBD1
j_gene: TRBJ1-4
CDR3aa: CASSEEGTGSEKLFF
CDR3nt: TGTGCCAGCAGTGAAGAAGGGACAGGGTCAGAAAAACTGTTTTTT

v_gene: TRBV4-2
abundance: -
d_gene: -
j_gene: TRBJ1-3
CDR3aa: CASSLWGSSGNTIYF
CDR3nt: TGTGCCAGCAGCCTGTGGGGCTCCTCTGGAAACACCATATATTTT

v_gene: TRBV30
abundance: -
d_gene: -
j_gene: TRBJ1-1
CDR3aa: CAWSPRGTQVAF
CDR3nt: TGTGCCTGGAGTCCCCGGGGGACACAGGTGGCCTTT

v_gene: TRBV6-1
abundance: -
d_gene: -
j_gene: TRBJ2-7
CDR3aa: CASRKDSYEQYF
CDR3nt: TGTGCCAGCAGAAAGGACTCCTACGAGCAGTACTTC

v_gene: TRBV5-1
abundance: -
d_gene: -
j_gene: TRBJ2-5
CDR3aa: CASSGLSKETQYF
CDR3nt: TGCGCCAGCAGTGGTTTATCCAAAGAGACCCAGTACTTC

v_gene: TRBV7-8
abundance: -
d_gene: -
j_gene: TRBJ1-1
CDR3aa: CASSLLSVGAEAFF
CDR3nt: TGTGCCAGCAGCCTATTGTCGGTAGGCGCTGAAGCTTTCTTT

v_gene: TRBV5-1
abundance: -
d_gene: -
j_gene: TRBJ1-4
CDR3aa: CASRSGTTNEKLFF
CDR3nt: TGCGCCAGCAGGTCGGGTACAACTAATGAAAAACTGTTTTTT

v_gene: TRBV18
abundance: -
d_gene: -
j_gene: TRBJ2-7
CDR3aa: CASSPPTGGPYEQYF
CDR3nt: TGTGCCAGCTCACCACCGACGGGGGGCCCCTACGAGCAGTACTTC

v_gene: TRBV6-5
abundance: -
d_gene: TRBD2
j_gene: TRBJ2-7
CDR3aa: CASSYERGAKQYF
CDR3nt: TGTGCCAGCAGTTACGAGCGGGGGGCCAAGCAGTACTTC

v_gene: TRBV10-3
abundance: -
d_gene: -
j_gene: TRBJ1-5
CDR3aa: CASSPREGGNQPQHF
CDR3nt: TGTGCCAGCAGCCCTCGGGAGGGCGGTAATCAGCCCCAGCATTTT